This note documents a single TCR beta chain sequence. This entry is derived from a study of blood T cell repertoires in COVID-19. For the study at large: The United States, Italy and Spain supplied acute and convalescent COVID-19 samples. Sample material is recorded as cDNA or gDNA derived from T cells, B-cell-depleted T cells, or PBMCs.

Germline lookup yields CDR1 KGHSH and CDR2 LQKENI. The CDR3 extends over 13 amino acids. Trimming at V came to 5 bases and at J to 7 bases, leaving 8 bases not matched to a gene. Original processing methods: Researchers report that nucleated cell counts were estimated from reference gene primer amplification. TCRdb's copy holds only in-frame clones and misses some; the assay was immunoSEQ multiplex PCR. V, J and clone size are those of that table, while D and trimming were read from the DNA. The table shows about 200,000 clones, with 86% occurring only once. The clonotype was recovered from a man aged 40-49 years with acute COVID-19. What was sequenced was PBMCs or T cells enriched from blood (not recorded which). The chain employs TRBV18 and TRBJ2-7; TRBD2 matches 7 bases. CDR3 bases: TGTGCCAGCTCAAAAGGCCTAGCGGAAGAGCAGTACTTC. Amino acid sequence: CASSKGLAEEQYF.